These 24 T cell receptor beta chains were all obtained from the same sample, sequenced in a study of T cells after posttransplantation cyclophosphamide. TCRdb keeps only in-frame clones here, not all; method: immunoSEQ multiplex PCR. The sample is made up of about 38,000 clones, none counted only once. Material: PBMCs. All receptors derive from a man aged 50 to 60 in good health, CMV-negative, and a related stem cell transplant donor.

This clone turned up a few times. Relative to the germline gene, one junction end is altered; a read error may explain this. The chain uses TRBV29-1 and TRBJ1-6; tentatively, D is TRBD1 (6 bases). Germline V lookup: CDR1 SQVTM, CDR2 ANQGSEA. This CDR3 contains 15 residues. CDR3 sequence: CSVGGGEAYNSPLHF. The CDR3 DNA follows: TGCAGCGTTGGTGGGGGCGAGGCCTATAATTCCCCCCTCCACTTT.

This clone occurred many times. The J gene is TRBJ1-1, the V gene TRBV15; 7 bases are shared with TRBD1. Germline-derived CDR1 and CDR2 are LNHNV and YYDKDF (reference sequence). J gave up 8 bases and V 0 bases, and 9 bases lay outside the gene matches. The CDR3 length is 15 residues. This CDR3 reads CATSRETGWISEAFF. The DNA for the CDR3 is TGTGCCACCAGCAGAGAGACAGGGTGGATTTCGGAAGCTTTCTTT.

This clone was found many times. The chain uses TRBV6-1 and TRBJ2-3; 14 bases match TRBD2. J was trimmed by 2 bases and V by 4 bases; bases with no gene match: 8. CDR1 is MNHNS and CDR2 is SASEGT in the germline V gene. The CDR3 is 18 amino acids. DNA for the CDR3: TGTGCCAGCAGTGGTACCCCGGGACTAGCGGGGGTCACAGATACGCAGTATTTT. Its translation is CASSGTPGLAGVTDTQYF.

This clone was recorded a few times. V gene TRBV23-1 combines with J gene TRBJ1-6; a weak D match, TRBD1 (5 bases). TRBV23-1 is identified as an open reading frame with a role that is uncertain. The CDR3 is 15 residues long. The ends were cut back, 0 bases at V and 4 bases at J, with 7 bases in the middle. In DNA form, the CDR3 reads TGCGCCAGCAGTCAATCCCAGGGTTATAATTCACCCCTCCACTTT. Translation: CASSQSQGYNSPLHF.

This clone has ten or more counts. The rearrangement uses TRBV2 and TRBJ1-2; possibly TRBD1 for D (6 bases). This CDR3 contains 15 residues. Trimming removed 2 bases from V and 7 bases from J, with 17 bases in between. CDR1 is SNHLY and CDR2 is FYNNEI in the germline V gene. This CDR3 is CASSEMGASGGGYTF. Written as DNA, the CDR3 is TGTGCCAGCAGTGAAATGGGGGCGTCCGGAGGTGGCTACACCTTC.

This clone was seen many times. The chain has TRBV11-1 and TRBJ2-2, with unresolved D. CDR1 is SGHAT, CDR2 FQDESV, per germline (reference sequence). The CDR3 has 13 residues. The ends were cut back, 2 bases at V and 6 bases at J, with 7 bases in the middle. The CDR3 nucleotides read TGTGCCAGCAGCTTACAGGAAGCCGGGGAGCTGTTTTTT. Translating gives CASSLQEAGELFF. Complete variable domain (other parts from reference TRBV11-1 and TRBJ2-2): EAEVAQSPRYKITEKSQAVAFWCDPISGHATLYWYRQILGQGPELLVQFQDESVVDDSQLPKDRFSAERLKGVDSTLKIQPAELGDSAMYLCASSLQEAGELFFGEGSRLTVL.

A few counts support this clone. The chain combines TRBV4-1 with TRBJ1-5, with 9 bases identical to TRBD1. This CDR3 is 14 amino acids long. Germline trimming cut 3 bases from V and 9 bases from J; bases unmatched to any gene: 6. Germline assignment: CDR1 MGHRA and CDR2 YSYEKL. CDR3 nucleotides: TGCGCCAGCAGCCAGACGGACAGGGGAGGGCCCCAGCATTTT. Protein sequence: CASSQTDRGGPQHF.

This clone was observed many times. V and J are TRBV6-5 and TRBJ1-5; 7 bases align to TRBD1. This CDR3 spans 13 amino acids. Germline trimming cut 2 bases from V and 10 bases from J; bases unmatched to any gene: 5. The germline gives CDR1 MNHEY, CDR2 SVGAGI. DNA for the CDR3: TGTGCCAGCAGTTACCGGGGACAGACTCCCCAGCATTTT. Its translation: CASSYRGQTPQHF.

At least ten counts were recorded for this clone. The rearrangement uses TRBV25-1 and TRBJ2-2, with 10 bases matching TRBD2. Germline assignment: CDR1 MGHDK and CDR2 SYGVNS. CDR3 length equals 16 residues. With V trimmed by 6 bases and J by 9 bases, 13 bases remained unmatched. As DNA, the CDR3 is TGTGCCAGCAGCATCGGGGGTAGCGGGGGGTTCAGGGAGCTGTTTTTT. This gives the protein CASSIGGSGGFRELFF.

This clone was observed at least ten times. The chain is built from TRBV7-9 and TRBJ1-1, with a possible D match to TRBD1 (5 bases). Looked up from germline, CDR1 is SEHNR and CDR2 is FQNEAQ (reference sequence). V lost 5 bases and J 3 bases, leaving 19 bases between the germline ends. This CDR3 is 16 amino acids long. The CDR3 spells CASSPPGGSGYTEAFF. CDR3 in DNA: TGTGCCAGCAGCCCCCCTGGGGGGTCTGGGTACACTGAAGCTTTCTTT.

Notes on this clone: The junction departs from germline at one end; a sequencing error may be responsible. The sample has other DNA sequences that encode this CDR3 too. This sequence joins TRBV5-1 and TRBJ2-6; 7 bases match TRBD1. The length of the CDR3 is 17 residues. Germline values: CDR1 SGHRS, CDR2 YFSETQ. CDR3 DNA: TGCGCCAGCAGCGCCCTGACAGGGTTCGCTGGGGCCAACGTCCTGACCTTC. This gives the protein CASSALTGFAGANVLTF. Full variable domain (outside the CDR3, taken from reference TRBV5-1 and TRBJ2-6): KAGVTQTPRYLIKTRGQQVTLSCSPISGHRSVSWYQQTPGQGLQFLFEYFSETQRNKGNFPGRFSGRQFSNSRSEMNVSTLELGDSALYLCASSALTGFAGANVLTFGAGSRLTVL.

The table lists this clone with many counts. The CDR3 loop is CASSLAEYEQYF. CDR3 nucleotide sequence: TGTGCCAGCAGCTTAGCGGAGTACGAGCAGTACTTC. The V and J genes are TRBV11-2 and TRBJ2-7; no reliable D call. The V end lost 1 base, the J end lost 4 bases, and 5 bases lay between the germline ends. This CDR3 has 12 residues. Per the germline V gene, CDR1 is SGHAT and CDR2 is FQNNGV. Together with reference TRBV11-2 and TRBJ2-7, the CDR3 gives the full variable domain: EAGVAQSPRYKIIEKRQSVAFWCNPISGHATLYWYQQILGQGPKLLIQFQNNGVVDDSQLPKDRFSAERLKGVDSTLKIQPAKLEDSAVYLCASSLAEYEQYFGPGTRLTVT.

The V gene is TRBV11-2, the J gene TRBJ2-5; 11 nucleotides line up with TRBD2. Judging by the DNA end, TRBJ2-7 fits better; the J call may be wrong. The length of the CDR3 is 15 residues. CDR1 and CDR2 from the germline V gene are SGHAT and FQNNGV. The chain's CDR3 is CASSLYGTSGYEQYF. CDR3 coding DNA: TGTGCCAGCAGCCTCTACGGGACTAGCGGTTACGAGCAGTACTTC.

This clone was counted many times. In nucleotides, the CDR3 is TGTGCCAGCAGTTCCGGGACTAGCGGGGAGGTTGAGCAGTTCTTC. Residues: CASSSGTSGEVEQFF. V and J are TRBV2 and TRBJ2-1; 13 positions agree with TRBD2. In germline, CDR1 is SNHLY, CDR2 FYNNEI. The CDR3 loop spans 15 amino acids. After removal of 5 bases from V and 9 bases from J, the junction contained 7 bases not matched to a gene.

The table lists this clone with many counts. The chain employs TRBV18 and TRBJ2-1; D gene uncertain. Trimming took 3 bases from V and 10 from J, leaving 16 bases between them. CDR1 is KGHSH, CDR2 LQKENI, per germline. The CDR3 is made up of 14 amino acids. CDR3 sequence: CASSPPDSKREQFF. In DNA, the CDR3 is TGTGCCAGCTCACCCCCCGACTCCAAACGGGAGCAGTTCTTC.

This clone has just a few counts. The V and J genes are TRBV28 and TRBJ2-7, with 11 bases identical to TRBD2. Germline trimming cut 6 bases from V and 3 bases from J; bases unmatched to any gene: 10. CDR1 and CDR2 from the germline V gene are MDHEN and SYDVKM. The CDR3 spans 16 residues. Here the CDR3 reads CASRLPTSGIGYEQYF. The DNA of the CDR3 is TGTGCCAGCAGACTTCCGACTAGCGGGATTGGCTACGAGCAGTACTTC.

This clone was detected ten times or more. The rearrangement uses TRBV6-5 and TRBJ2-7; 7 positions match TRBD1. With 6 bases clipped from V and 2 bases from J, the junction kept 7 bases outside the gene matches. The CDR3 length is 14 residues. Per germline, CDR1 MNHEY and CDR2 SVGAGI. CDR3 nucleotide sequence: TGTGCCAGCAGGCAGGGGGTAGTGACCTACGAGCAGTACTTC. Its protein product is CASRQGVVTYEQYF.

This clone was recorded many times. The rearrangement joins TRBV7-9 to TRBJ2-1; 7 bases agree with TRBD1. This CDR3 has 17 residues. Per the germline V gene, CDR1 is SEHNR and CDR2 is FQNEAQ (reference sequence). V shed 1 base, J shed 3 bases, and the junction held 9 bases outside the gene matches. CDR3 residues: CASSLDTQGSLYNEQFF. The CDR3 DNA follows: TGTGCCAGCAGCTTAGATACACAGGGGTCTCTCTACAATGAGCAGTTCTTC. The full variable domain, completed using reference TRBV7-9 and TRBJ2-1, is DTGVSQNPRHKITKRGQNVTFRCDPISEHNRLYWYRQTLGQGPEFLTYFQNEAQLEKSRLLSDRFSAERPKGSFSTLEIQRTEQGDSAMYLCASSLDTQGSLYNEQFFGPGTRLTVL.

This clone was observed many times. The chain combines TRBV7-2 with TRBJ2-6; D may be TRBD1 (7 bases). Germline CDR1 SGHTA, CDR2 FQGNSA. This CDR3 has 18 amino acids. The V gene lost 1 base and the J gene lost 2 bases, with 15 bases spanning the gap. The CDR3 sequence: CASSLVEGARAGANVLTF. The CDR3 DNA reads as TGTGCCAGCAGCTTAGTGGAGGGGGCGCGAGCTGGGGCCAACGTCCTGACTTTC.

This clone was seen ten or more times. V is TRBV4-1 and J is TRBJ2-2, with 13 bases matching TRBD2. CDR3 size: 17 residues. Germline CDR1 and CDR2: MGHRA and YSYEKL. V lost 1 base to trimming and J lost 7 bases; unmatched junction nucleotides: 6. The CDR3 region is CASSQATSGGRGGELFF. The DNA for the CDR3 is TGCGCCAGCAGCCAAGCGACTAGCGGGGGGCGTGGCGGGGAGCTGTTTTTT.

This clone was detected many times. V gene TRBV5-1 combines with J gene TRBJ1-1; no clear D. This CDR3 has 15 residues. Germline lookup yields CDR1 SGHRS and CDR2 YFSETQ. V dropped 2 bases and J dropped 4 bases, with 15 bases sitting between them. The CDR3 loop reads CASSFGGIRSTEAFF. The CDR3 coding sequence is TGCGCCAGCAGCTTTGGCGGGATCCGGTCCACTGAAGCTTTCTTT.

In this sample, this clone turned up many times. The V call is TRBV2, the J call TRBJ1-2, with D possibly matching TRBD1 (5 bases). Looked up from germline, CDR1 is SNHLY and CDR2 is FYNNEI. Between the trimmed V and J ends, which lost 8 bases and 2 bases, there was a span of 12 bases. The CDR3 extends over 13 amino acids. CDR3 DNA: TGTGCCAGCCTTGAGGACATGAACTATGGCTACACCTTC. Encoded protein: CASLEDMNYGYTF.

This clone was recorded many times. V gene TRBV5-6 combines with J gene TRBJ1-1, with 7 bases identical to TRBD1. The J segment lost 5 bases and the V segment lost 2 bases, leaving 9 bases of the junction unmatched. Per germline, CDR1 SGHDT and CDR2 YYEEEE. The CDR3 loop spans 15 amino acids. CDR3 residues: CASSLETGAVTEAFF. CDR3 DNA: TGTGCCAGCAGCTTAGAAACAGGGGCGGTAACTGAAGCTTTCTTT.

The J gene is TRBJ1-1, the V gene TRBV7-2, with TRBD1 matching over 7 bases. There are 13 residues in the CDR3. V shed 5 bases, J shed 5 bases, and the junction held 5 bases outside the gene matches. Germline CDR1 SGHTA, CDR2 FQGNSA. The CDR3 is CASSTGAGTEAFF. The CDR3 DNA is TGTGCCAGCAGCACAGGGGCTGGGACTGAAGCTTTCTTT.